These T cell receptor beta chains were read from a single sample in a study of blood T cell repertoires in COVID-19. The repertoire was sequenced with immunoSEQ multiplex PCR; TCRdb's copy has only in-frame clones and lacks some. The sample carries 40,000 to 55,000 clones, approximately 82% recorded once. Input material: peripheral blood. The receptors here all came from a human donor in a cohort sampled during active COVID-19. Both conserved end residues are part of each CDR3.

TRBJ2-2 | TRBV11-2 | CASSLDTIGGELFF
TRBJ1-2 | TRBV9 | CASSADRDGGYTF
TRBJ1-6 | TRBV30 | CAWSNGLSYNSPLHF
TRBJ1-2 | TRBV2 | CASTGNYGYTF
TRBJ2-2 | TRBV12-3/TRBV12-4 | CAGDRGDTGELFF
TRBJ2-3 | TRBV19 | CASSGRLAEQYF
TRBJ1-3 | TRBV30 | CAWDFSSGNTIYF
TRBJ2-7 | TRBV5-4 | CASSLGVQGTNEQYF
TRBJ2-7 | TRBV6-5 | CASRETGRYEQYF
TRBJ2-4 | TRBV27 | CASSFLTSAGNIQYF
TRBJ1-2 | TRBV7-2 | CASSSQVGGGYGYTF
TRBJ2-5 | TRBV11-2 | CASSLTGRLETQYF
TRBJ2-5 | TRBV30 | CAWMPGLIQETQYF
TRBJ1-2 | TRBV2 | CASSVGPFDTNYGYTF
TRBJ1-2 | TRBV10-1 | CASSDSAGEIDNYGYTF
TRBJ2-7 | TRBV4-1 | CASSPVSGQAYEQYF
TRBJ1-6 | TRBV20-1 | CSASKARGRLGNSPLHF
TRBJ1-2 | TRBV11-2 | CASSLAQAGYGYTF
TRBJ1-5 | TRBV28 | CASSRGDSNQPQHF
TRBJ2-1 | TRBV29-1 | CSLLGTGGSEQFF
TRBJ1-5 | TRBV19 | CASSILLGGSQPQHF
TRBJ2-3 | TRBV19 | CASSATSGGYPDTQYF
TRBJ2-5 | TRBV30 | CAWSPRGETQYF
TRBJ2-1 | TRBV5-6 | CASRLSRGSSYNEQFF
TRBJ2-2 | TRBV7-9 | CASSFQGPNTGELFF
TRBJ1-2 | TRBV10-2 | CASSTGGASYGYTF
TRBJ2-7 | TRBV2 | CASSPDKSYEQYF
TRBJ2-1 | TRBV11-2 | CATWTSGYNEQFF
TRBJ2-1 | TRBV4-1 | CASSPRTGYEQFF
TRBJ2-3 | TRBV2 | CASSEVGAGTSTDTQYF
TRBJ1-6 | TRBV7-8 | CASSRASSYNSPLHF
TRBJ2-7 | TRBV6-2/TRBV6-3 | CASSIGQGYEQYF
TRBJ2-4 | TRBV24-1 | CATSDSDRRKNIQYF
TRBJ2-2 | TRBV10-3 | CAISGTSPGELFF
TRBJ1-4 | TRBV28 | CASSPTGLVEKLFF
TRBJ1-5 | TRBV2 | CASSTGVYQPQHF
TRBJ1-1 | TRBV7-9 | CASSLVGGNTEAFF
TRBJ1-2 | TRBV5-1 | CASSLSGLAGSPTIGGYTF
TRBJ2-1 | TRBV10-2 | CASSELKQDNEQFF
TRBJ2-7 | TRBV18 | CASSLGQGAYEQYF
TRBJ1-6 | TRBV10-2 | CASSDRDTNNSPLHF
TRBJ1-4 | TRBV9 | CASSPGVGEKLFF
TRBJ2-1 | TRBV24-1 | CATSDFGVAGVNEQFF
TRBJ2-3 | TRBV13 | CASSLWGVSDTQYF
TRBJ1-6 | TRBV5-1 | CASSLALGGDPLHF
TRBJ1-1 | TRBV7-2 | CASSTQTGNTEAFF
TRBJ1-2 | TRBV6-2/TRBV6-3 | CASSHRTRYGYTF
TRBJ1-1 | TRBV18 | CASSPPNRGNTEAFF
TRBJ2-2 | TRBV28 | CASSFFSGVITGELFF
TRBJ1-1 | TRBV7-8 | CASSPRTGGGAFF
TRBJ2-2 | TRBV9 | CASSAAGAGELFF